This TCR beta chain was recorded in a study of regulatory T cells in long-lasting Graves disease. Study overall: Persistent Graves' disease denoted over 5 years of antithyroid drugs plus positive TSH receptor antibodies. The study's findings and limits: When disease was persistent, TRBV28, TRBJ1-2 and TRBJ2-5 were the favored segments. Newly diagnosed patients shared about a thousand public clonotypes; persistent patients shared around 2,500.

CDR1 is KGHSH and CDR2 is LQKENI in the germline V gene. The CDR3 spans 14 residues. V was clipped by 3 bases and J by 5 bases; unmatched bases: 6. This clonotype occurred a few times. The antigen is unknown. Sample time point: persistent/refractory GD, antithyroid drugs over 5 years with positive TRAb. After RNA was extracted from PBMCs, the TCR library was made from it. Construction of TCR beta libraries relied on iRepertoire HTBI primers and on Arm-PCR targeting CDR3 regions. Using its own MiXCR run on the multiplex PCR reads, TCRdb lists one record per CDR3 protein. The sample has a few hundred thousand distinct CDR3 sequences, 20% to 25% seen once.

Material: peripheral blood mononuclear cells (PBMCs), obtained when the disease was refractory, from a patient treated with antithyroid drugs. The receptor was derived from a woman aged 40 to 50 with Graves disease. The chain combines TRBV18 with TRBJ1-1, with 7 bases matching TRBD1. CDR3 in amino acids: CASSPLGRGTEAFF. CDR3 nucleotide sequence: TGTGCCAGCTCACCCCTCGGCAGGGGGACTGAAGCTTTCTTT.